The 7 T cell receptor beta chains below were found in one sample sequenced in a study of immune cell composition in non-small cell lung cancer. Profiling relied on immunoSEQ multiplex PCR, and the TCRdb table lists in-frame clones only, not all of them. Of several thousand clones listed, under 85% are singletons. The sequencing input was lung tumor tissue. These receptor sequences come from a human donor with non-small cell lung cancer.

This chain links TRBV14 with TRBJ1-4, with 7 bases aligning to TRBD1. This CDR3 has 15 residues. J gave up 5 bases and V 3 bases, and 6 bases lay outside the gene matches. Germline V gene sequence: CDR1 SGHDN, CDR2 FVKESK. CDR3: CASSQPGTANEKLFF. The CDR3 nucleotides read TGTGCCAGCAGCCAGCCCGGGACAGCGAATGAAAAACTGTTTTTT.

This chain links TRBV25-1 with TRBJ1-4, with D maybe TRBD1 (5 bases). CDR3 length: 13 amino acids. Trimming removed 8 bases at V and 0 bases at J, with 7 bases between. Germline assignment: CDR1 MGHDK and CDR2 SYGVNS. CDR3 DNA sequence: TGTGCCAGCGGGGCTTCAACTAATGAAAAACTGTTTTTT. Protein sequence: CASGASTNEKLFF.

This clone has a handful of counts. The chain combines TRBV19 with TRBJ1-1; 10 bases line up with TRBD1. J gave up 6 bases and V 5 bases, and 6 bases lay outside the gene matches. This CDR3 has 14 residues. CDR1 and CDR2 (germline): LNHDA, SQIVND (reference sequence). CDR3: CASSRDRGGAEAFF. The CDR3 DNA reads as TGTGCCAGTAGTCGGGACAGGGGAGGGGCTGAAGCTTTCTTT. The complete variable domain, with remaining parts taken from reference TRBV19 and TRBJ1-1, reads DGGITQSPKYLFRKEGQNVTLSCEQNLNHDAMYWYRQDPGQGLRLIYYSQIVNDFQKGDIAEGYSVSREKKESFPLTVTSAQKNPTAFYLCASSRDRGGAEAFFGQGTRLTVV.

Here the CDR3 DNA reads TGTGCCAGCAGCTTAGGACTAGCGGTTCAGGGGGCCCAGTACTTC. This encodes CASSLGLAVQGAQYF. This sequence joins TRBV7-2 and TRBJ2-5; the match to TRBD2 covers 9 bases. V was pared by 1 base and J by 9 bases, with 9 bases of the junction left unmatched. This CDR3 is 15 amino acids long. Germline V CDR1 and CDR2: SGHTA, FQGNSA.

The CDR3 spells CASSHTASSSYEQYF. CDR3 DNA: TGCGCCAGCAGCCACACAGCGTCGAGCTCCTACGAGCAGTACTTC. This rearrangement joins TRBV4-1 to TRBJ2-7; D uncertain. The CDR3 runs 15 residues. CDR1 is MGHRA, CDR2 YSYEKL, per germline. V was trimmed by 3 bases and J by 0 bases, leaving 12 bases between them.

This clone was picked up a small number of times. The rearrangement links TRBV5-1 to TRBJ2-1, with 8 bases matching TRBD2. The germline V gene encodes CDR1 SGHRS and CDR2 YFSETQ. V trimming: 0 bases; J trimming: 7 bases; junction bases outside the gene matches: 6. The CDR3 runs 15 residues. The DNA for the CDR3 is TGCGCCAGCAGCTTGGCGGGGGGGCTCGGGAATGAGCAGTTCTTC. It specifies CASSLAGGLGNEQFF. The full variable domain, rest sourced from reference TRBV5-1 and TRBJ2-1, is KAGVTQTPRYLIKTRGQQVTLSCSPISGHRSVSWYQQTPGQGLQFLFEYFSETQRNKGNFPGRFSGRQFSNSRSEMNVSTLELGDSALYLCASSLAGGLGNEQFFGPGTRLTVL.

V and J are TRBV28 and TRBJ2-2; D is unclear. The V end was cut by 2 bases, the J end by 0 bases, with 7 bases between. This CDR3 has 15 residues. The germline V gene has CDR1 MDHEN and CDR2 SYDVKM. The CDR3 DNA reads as TGTGCCAGCAGTTTACACCTAGCGAACACCGGGGAGCTGTTTTTT. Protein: CASSLHLANTGELFF.